Reported below is one T cell receptor (beta chain). The antigen remains unidentified. The CDR3 is made up of 11 amino acids. V was clipped by 3 bases and J by 5 bases, with 4 bases between them. The germline CDR1 and CDR2 sequences are MDHEN and SYDVKM. The data were obtained in a study of cytomegalovirus exposure and HLA in healthy donors. Study-level results: Several top significant clusters appeared, in a later analysis, to be linked to common viral pathogens.

The PCR used 60 Vbeta and 13 Jbeta primers. The protocol was immunoSEQ multiplex PCR, while the TCRdb copy is restricted to in-frame clones and leaves out a portion. The sample includes 45,000 to 65,000 clones, around 72% of them seen just once. The TCR comes from a man between 18 and 29 years old in good health and CMV-seronegative. Sample: PBMCs. The V gene is TRBV28, the J gene TRBJ2-5; D unclear. The CDR3 sequence is CASSFRETQYF. CDR3 coding DNA: TGTGCCAGCAGTTTCAGGGAGACCCAGTACTTC.